Shown below are 9 T cell receptor beta chains from a single sample sequenced in a study of CD8 T cells in ankylosing spondylitis. Study observations and caveats: Ankylosing spondylitis blood seemed to carry a telltale TCR beta motif made of several highly homologous variants.

Their specific antigens are unknown. One entry per CDR3 protein, called by TCRdb with MiXCR from the 5' RACE reads. This table has 750,000 to 850,000 distinct CDR3 sequences, over 9.5% appearing once. The specimen was blood, either unsorted or a sorted T cell fraction (not recorded which). These receptors came from a male donor with ankylosing spondylitis.

The chain recombines TRBV20-1 with TRBJ1-2; no clear D gene. Germline values: CDR1 DFQATT, CDR2 SNEGSKA (reference sequence). The CDR3 spans 13 residues. V was shortened by 3 bases and J by 0 bases, with 8 bases between the two germline ends. The CDR3 spells CSASGPTNYGYTF. The DNA for the CDR3 is TGCAGTGCTAGTGGGCCCACTAACTATGGCTACACCTTC.

V usage is TRBV9 and J usage is TRBJ2-3, with 7 positions matching TRBD2. Germline values: CDR1 SGDLS, CDR2 YYNGEE. J was trimmed by 6 bases and V by 0 bases; bases with no gene match: 19. The CDR3 spans 19 residues. The chain's CDR3 is CASSVVPGLSGRAQDTQYF. DNA for the CDR3: TGTGCCAGCAGCGTAGTCCCCGGTCTAAGTGGGAGGGCGCAGGATACGCAGTATTTT. Using reference TRBV9 and TRBJ2-3 for the parts outside the CDR3, the full variable domain is DSGVTQTPKHLITATGQRVTLRCSPRSGDLSVYWYQQSLDQGLQFLIQYYNGEERAKGNILERFSAQQFPDLHSELNLSSLELGDSALYFCASSVVPGLSGRAQDTQYFGPGTRLTVL.

There are a few counts of this clonotype. The gene calls are TRBV24-1 and TRBJ2-1; D tentatively reads TRBD1 or TRBD2 (5 bases each). The CDR3 is 15 residues long. Germline V lookup: CDR1 KGHDR, CDR2 SFDVKD. Trimming cost V 1 base and J 6 bases, with 12 bases left between them. The CDR3 region has the DNA TGTGCCACCAGTGATTTTGGACGGGACCCCAATGAGCAGTTCTTC. This gives the protein CATSDFGRDPNEQFF.

The chain combines TRBV19 with TRBJ1-4; D uncertain. Germline-derived CDR1 and CDR2 are LNHDA and SQIVND (reference sequence). The CDR3 contains 13 residues. Trimming cost V 5 bases and J 7 bases, with 11 bases left between them. CDR3 sequence (DNA): TGTGCCAGTAGTCACGGTTACGGTGAAAAACTGTTTTTT. It translates to CASSHGYGEKLFF. Based on the CDR3 plus reference TRBV19 and TRBJ1-4, the full variable domain is DGGITQSPKYLFRKEGQNVTLSCEQNLNHDAMYWYRQDPGQGLRLIYYSQIVNDFQKGDIAEGYSVSREKKESFPLTVTSAQKNPTAFYLCASSHGYGEKLFFGSGTQLSVL.

This clonotype has more than one count but fewer than ten. The chain combines TRBV11-1 with TRBJ2-7, with 8 bases lining up with TRBD2. This CDR3 comprises 14 residues. Germline CDR1 reads SGHAT; CDR2 reads FQDESV (reference sequence). The ends lost 2 bases at V and 6 bases at J; junction bases unmatched: 6. CDR3 sequence (DNA): TGTGCCAGCAGCTTAACCCTGAGCGGGAGCGAGCAGTACTTC. Amino acids: CASSLTLSGSEQYF.

The chain couples TRBV23-1 to TRBJ2-4; TRBD2 matches at 15 bases. TRBV23-1 qualifies as an ORF whose function is uncertain. This CDR3 has 19 residues. The V segment lost 3 bases and the J segment 5 bases; nucleotides outside the gene matches: 11. Here the CDR3 DNA reads TGCGCCAGCAGTCAGTCCGCCGGACTAGCGGGAGGGCCGGAAAACATTCAGTACTTC. It encodes CASSQSAGLAGGPENIQYF.

This clonotype was recorded at least ten times. V usage is TRBV20-1 and J usage is TRBJ2-7, with D perhaps assigned TRBD1 or TRBD2 (5 bases each). The V gene lost 4 bases and the J gene lost 4 bases, with 17 bases spanning the gap. The CDR3 runs 14 residues. Germline V gene sequence: CDR1 DFQATT, CDR2 SNEGSKA (reference sequence). The CDR3 protein is CSANPGPRGYEQYF. CDR3 nucleotide sequence: TGCAGTGCTAACCCGGGACCCCGAGGGTACGAGCAGTACTTC.

The sample holds a few counts of this clonotype. The J gene is TRBJ2-1, the V gene TRBV19, with D tentatively TRBD1 (5 bases). CDR3 length: 13 residues. Trimming cost V 4 bases and J 10 bases, with 14 bases left between them. The germline V gene encodes CDR1 LNHDA and CDR2 SQIVND (reference sequence). CDR3 nucleotides: TGTGCCAGTAGTAATCGACAGCCCAGGGAGCAGTTCTTC. As protein: CASSNRQPREQFF.

The J gene is TRBJ2-5, the V gene TRBV10-1, with D uncertain. The CDR3 consists of 12 residues. V was shortened by 10 bases and J by 5 bases, with 14 bases between the two germline ends. CDR1 is WNHNN and CDR2 is SYGVQD in the germline V gene (reference sequence). The DNA for the CDR3 is TGCGCCAACAACCCCGGCGAGGAGACCCAGTACTTC. It encodes CANNPGEETQYF.